Presented here are 9 T cell receptor beta chains from one specimen sequenced in a study of shared clonotypes between healthy human individuals. Here immunoSEQ multiplex PCR was the method, and the copy in TCRdb shows in-frame clones only, minus some. The sample holds approximately 1.5 million clones; around 98.5% are singletons and the top ten take about 0.4%. Sequencing was performed on naive CD4+ T cells sorted from blood. Subset described: CD45RA+ positively selected. These receptors were taken from a man in his thirties or forties in good health.

The V gene is TRBV2, the J gene TRBJ2-7; D is undetermined. V was pared by 1 base and J by 3 bases, with 10 bases between. There are 14 residues in the CDR3. The V gene's germline CDR1 is SNHLY and CDR2 FYNNEI. CDR3 sequence reads: CASSEVRASYEQYF. The CDR3 bases are TGTGCCAGCAGTGAAGTACGGGCCAGCTACGAGCAGTACTTC.

The chain links TRBV2 to TRBJ2-7; a possible D gene is TRBD1 (5 bases). The V and J ends lost 4 bases and 6 bases respectively, with 10 bases between them. CDR1 and CDR2 (germline): SNHLY, FYNNEI. CDR3 length equals 12 residues. The CDR3: CASSADSPEQYF. CDR3 DNA: TGTGCCAGCAGTGCCGACAGCCCCGAGCAGTACTTC.

This chain uses TRBV6-1 with TRBJ2-1; 8 bases line up with TRBD2. CDR1 is MNHNS and CDR2 is SASEGT in the germline V gene. The junction had 3 bases not matched to a gene; V was cut back by 6 bases and J by 2 bases. The CDR3 spans 14 residues. The DNA of the CDR3 is TGTGCCAGCAGAACTAGCGGCACCTACAATGAGCAGTTCTTC. It encodes CASRTSGTYNEQFF.

The V call is TRBV30, the J call TRBJ2-7; D is unclear. In germline, CDR1 is GTSNPN, CDR2 SVGIG (reference sequence). Trimming shortened V by 2 bases and J by 3 bases, and 11 bases separated the two germline ends. CDR3 length: 13 amino acids. The CDR3 bases are TGTGCCTGGAGTCTGCTTTTCGGCTACGAGCAGTACTTC. Amino acids: CAWSLLFGYEQYF.

This clone was seen a single time. V and J are TRBV6-1 and TRBJ2-7, with TRBD1 as a possible D gene (5 bases). This CDR3 is built from 15 residues. CDR1 is MNHNS, CDR2 SASEGT, per germline. V dropped 2 bases and J dropped 4 bases, with 15 bases sitting between them. The CDR3, as DNA: TGTGCCAGCAGTGAACTATTCAATCAGGGATACGAGCAGTACTTC. Translated: CASSELFNQGYEQYF.

The sample holds one count of this clone. The genes are TRBV4-3 and TRBJ2-4; D might be TRBD1 or TRBD2, each matching 5 bases. This CDR3 contains 13 residues. V was clipped by 1 base and J by 15 bases, with 16 bases between them. The germline V gene has CDR1 LGHNA and CDR2 YSLEER. In DNA, the CDR3 is TGCGCCAGCAGCCAAGCAATAGCCGGGACGAGGTACTTC. The encoded protein is CASSQAIAGTRYF.

This chain connects TRBV7-8 to TRBJ2-7, with TRBD1 identical over 10 bases. CDR1 SGHVS and CDR2 FQNEAQ come from the germline V gene. V shed 3 bases and J 4 bases; nucleotides not matched to a gene: 6. CDR3 length equals 15 residues. The CDR3 DNA reads TGTGCCAGCAGCTTGGTGGGACAGGGGCAATACGAGCAGTACTTC. Translated: CASSLVGQGQYEQYF.

The genes are TRBV28 and TRBJ2-3; tentative D call: TRBD2 (6 bases). The CDR3 consists of 13 residues. The germline CDR1 and CDR2 sequences are MDHEN and SYDVKM. V lost 10 bases to trimming and J lost 1 base, with 12 bases between them. The CDR3 region is CANRDSGTDTQYF. CDR3 DNA sequence: TGTGCCAACCGGGACTCCGGCACAGATACGCAGTATTTT. The full variable domain, rest sourced from reference TRBV28 and TRBJ2-3, is DVKVTQSSRYLVKRTGEKVFLECVQDMDHENMFWYRQDPGLGLRLIYFSYDVKMKEKGDIPEGYSVSREKKERFSLILESASTNQTSMYLCANRDSGTDTQYFGPGTRLTVL.

The chain couples TRBV5-4 to TRBJ2-2; the match to TRBD2 covers 7 bases. The V gene end was trimmed by 3 bases and the J gene end by 7 bases; junction bases not matched to a gene: 6. Germline V gives CDR1 SGHNT, CDR2 YYREEE (reference sequence). The CDR3 is made up of 14 amino acids. CDR3 region: CASSSRLALGELFF. CDR3 sequence (DNA): TGTGCCAGCAGCTCCCGACTAGCTCTCGGGGAGCTGTTTTTT.